This T cell receptor beta chain is drawn from a study of post-analysis software for immune sequencing data. Overall study results and limits: The five TRBV segments detected at higher frequency in patients than in controls included TRBV5-6, TRBV5-1 and TRBV20-1.

The CDR3 length is 15 residues. Deletions cut 4 bases from V and 6 bases from J, with 19 bases between. Germline V gene data show CDR1 as SGHRS and CDR2 as YFSETQ. As for this clonotype: Antigen specificity is unknown.

cDNA libraries for TCR beta contained unique molecular identifiers. Approximately 0.5 million cDNA molecules were recovered from an input of roughly 0.85 to 10 million T cells. Each CDR3 protein is one row after TCRdb ran MiXCR on the PCR reads. The sample lists roughly 540,000 distinct CDR3 sequences; approximately 34% were seen once. Sequencing was carried out using blood. The clonotype originates from a girl under 18 with multiple sclerosis. The chain carries TRBV5-1 and TRBJ1-2, with D perhaps TRBD1 (5 bases). CDR3 sequence (DNA): TGCGCCAGCAGCGCCAATCCGGGACGCCAAAATGGCTACACCTTC. This gives the protein CASSANPGRQNGYTF.